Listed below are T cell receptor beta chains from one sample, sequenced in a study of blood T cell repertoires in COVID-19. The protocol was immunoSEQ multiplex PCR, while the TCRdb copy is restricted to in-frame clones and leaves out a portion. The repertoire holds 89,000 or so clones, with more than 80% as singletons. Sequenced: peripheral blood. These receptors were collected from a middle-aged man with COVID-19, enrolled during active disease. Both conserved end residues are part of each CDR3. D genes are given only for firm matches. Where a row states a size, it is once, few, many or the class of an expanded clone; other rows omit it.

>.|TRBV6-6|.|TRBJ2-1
CASSPRGGKAYNEQFF
TGTGCCAGCAGCCCTAGGGGGGGAAAGGCCTACAATGAGCAGTTCTTC
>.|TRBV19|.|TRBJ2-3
CASSSSQGDTQYF
TGTGCCAGTAGTAGTTCACAGGGCGATACGCAGTATTTT
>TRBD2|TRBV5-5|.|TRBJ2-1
CASSLVSGGPSSYNEQFF
TGTGCCAGCAGCTTGGTGAGCGGGGGGCCGAGCTCCTACAATGAGCAGTTCTTC
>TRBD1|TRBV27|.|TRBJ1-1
CASSLRGQANAYTEAFF
TGTGCCAGCAGTTTACGGGGACAGGCCAACGCCTACACTGAAGCTTTCTTT
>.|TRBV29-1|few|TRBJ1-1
CSVDGDTEAFF
TGCAGCGTTGACGGGGACACTGAAGCTTTCTTT
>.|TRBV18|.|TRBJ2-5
CATAGGLEETQYF
TGTGCCACCGCAGGGGGACTCGAAGAGACCCAGTACTTC
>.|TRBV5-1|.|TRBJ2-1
CASSLDSSSYNEQFF
TGCGCCAGCAGCCTGGACAGCAGCTCCTACAATGAGCAGTTCTTC
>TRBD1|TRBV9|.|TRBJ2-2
CASSVQTGATGELFF
TGTGCCAGCAGCGTACAGACAGGGGCCACCGGGGAGCTGTTTTTT
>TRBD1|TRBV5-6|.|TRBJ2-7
CASSPDRDHEQYF
TGTGCCAGCAGCCCGGACAGGGACCACGAGCAGTACTTC
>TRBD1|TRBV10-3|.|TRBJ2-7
CAITPGQGVHEQYF
TGTGCCATCACCCCGGGACAGGGGGTCCACGAGCAGTACTTC